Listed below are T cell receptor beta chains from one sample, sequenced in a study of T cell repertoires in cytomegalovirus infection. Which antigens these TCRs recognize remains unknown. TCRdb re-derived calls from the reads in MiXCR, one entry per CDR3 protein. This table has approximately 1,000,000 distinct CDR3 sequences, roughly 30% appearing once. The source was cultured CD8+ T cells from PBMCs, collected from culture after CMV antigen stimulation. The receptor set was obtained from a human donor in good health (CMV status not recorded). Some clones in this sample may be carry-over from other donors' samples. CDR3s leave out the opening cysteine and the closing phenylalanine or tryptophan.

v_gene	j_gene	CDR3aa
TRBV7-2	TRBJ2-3	ASSLVVTGATDTQY
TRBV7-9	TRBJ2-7	ASSLGGPRDHEQY
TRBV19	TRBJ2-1	ASSIGVKGQF
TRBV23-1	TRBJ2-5	ASSQSSPRRRETQY
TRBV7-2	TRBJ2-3	ASSTGTGRRDTQY
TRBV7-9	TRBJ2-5	ASSLPRDSQETQY
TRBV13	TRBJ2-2	ASTLRRGVYTGELF
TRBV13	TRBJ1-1	ASSISYRVGSEAF
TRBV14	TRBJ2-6	ASSQTGLTPYSGANVLT
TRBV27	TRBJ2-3	ASSITGGPRGDTQY
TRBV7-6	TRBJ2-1	ASSTRLAGGNEQF
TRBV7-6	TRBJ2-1	ASSSGWGVSSYNEQF
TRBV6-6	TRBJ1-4	ASTLGQLLNEKLF
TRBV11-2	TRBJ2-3	ASRNTSGGSTDTQY
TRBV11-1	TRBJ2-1	ASSFEGTEQF
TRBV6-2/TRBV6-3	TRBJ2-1	ASSYLETPSSYNEQF
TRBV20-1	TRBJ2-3	SARVDRGAPADTQY
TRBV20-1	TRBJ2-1	SATPRVWSYNEQF